These T cell receptor beta chains were read from a single sample in a study of Graves' ophthalmopathy and Graves' hyperthyroidism. TCRdb reprocessed the multiplex PCR reads via MiXCR and lists one record per CDR3 protein. This sample has about 620,000 distinct CDR3 sequences, with around a fifth found just once. Sequencing used peripheral blood. These receptor sequences come from a woman between 18 and 29 years old with stable Graves' hyperthyroidism. Some clones in this sample may be carry-over from other donors' samples. The CDR3 runs from the conserved cysteine through the conserved F or W. Where a row states a size, it is once, few, many or the class of an expanded clone; other rows omit it.

abundance: many
j_gene: TRBJ1-2
len: 15
v_gene: TRBV11-2
CDR3aa: CASSPDRARSYGYTF

abundance: NA
j_gene: TRBJ2-5
len: 17
v_gene: TRBV6-5
CDR3aa: CASSYSANPTTEETQYF

abundance: few
j_gene: TRBJ1-1
len: 14
v_gene: TRBV6-2/TRBV6-3
CDR3aa: CASSYQQGYTESFF

abundance: few
j_gene: TRBJ2-3
len: 17
v_gene: TRBV12-3/TRBV12-4
CDR3aa: CASSSLLDKVGPDTQYF

abundance: few
j_gene: TRBJ1-1
len: 13
v_gene: TRBV3-1
CDR3aa: CASSLGQGDEAFF

abundance: few
j_gene: TRBJ2-2
len: 17
v_gene: TRBV20-1
CDR3aa: CSARSQAGLSSTGELFF

abundance: many
j_gene: TRBJ2-7
len: 14
v_gene: TRBV6-5
CDR3aa: CASMRGLASYEQYF

abundance: many
j_gene: TRBJ2-7
len: 13
v_gene: TRBV30
CDR3aa: CAWSTGVAYEQYF

abundance: NA
j_gene: TRBJ2-3
len: 11
v_gene: TRBV6-1
CDR3aa: CASSVADTQYF

abundance: many
j_gene: TRBJ1-1
len: 19
v_gene: TRBV15
CDR3aa: CATSRDLVPQSGARTEAFF

abundance: many
j_gene: TRBJ1-1
len: 13
v_gene: TRBV19
CDR3aa: CASLGQALAEAFF

abundance: many
j_gene: TRBJ2-7
len: 14
v_gene: TRBV6-1
CDR3aa: CASSRLAELYEQYF

abundance: NA
j_gene: TRBJ1-5
len: 16
v_gene: TRBV6-2/TRBV6-3
CDR3aa: CASSRGQQGPNQPQHF

abundance: NA
j_gene: TRBJ1-1
len: 13
v_gene: TRBV2
CDR3aa: CAISQGENTEAFF

abundance: NA
j_gene: TRBJ2-7
len: 15
v_gene: TRBV7-2
CDR3aa: CASSLKGDNSYEQYF

abundance: many
j_gene: TRBJ1-5
len: 14
v_gene: TRBV20-1
CDR3aa: CSAPGQGVVQPQHF

abundance: many
j_gene: TRBJ2-7
len: 13
v_gene: TRBV7-9
CDR3aa: CASSSWATYEQYF

abundance: NA
j_gene: TRBJ1-2
len: 15
v_gene: TRBV6-1
CDR3aa: CASSEWRGLAHGYTF

abundance: many
j_gene: TRBJ2-7
len: 15
v_gene: TRBV5-1
CDR3aa: CASSLTTGMTYEQYF

abundance: many
j_gene: TRBJ2-7
len: 13
v_gene: TRBV6-1
CDR3aa: CASSGTPGVEQYF

abundance: many
j_gene: TRBJ2-7
len: 11
v_gene: TRBV20-1
CDR3aa: CSARQGFEQYF

abundance: many
j_gene: TRBJ1-6
len: 14
v_gene: TRBV6-2/TRBV6-3
CDR3aa: CASSYRLKNSPLHF

abundance: many
j_gene: TRBJ1-1
len: 13
v_gene: TRBV12-3/TRBV12-4
CDR3aa: CASSIADRAEAFF

abundance: NA
j_gene: TRBJ2-5
len: 12
v_gene: TRBV3-1
CDR3aa: CASNRRGETQYF

abundance: NA
j_gene: TRBJ1-1
len: 15
v_gene: TRBV6-5
CDR3aa: CASSYSVRLNTEAFF